This T cell receptor beta chain was identified in a study of T cell repertoires in cytomegalovirus infection. V was trimmed by 6 bases and J by 4 bases, leaving 15 bases between them. This CDR3 comprises 14 residues. The germline V gene has CDR1 MNHEY and CDR2 SMNVEV (reference sequence). TCRdb analysed the reads with MiXCR anew, one entry per CDR3 protein. This sample has roughly 720,000 distinct CDR3 sequences, with 35% found just once. A few counts support this clonotype. This sequence originates from a human donor in good health (CMV status not recorded). Some clones in this sample may be carry-over from other donors' samples. Sequencing was done on a sample of PBMCs. The genes are TRBV27 and TRBJ1-2; D gene uncertain. The CDR3 DNA sequence: TGTGCCAGCAGGTGGACCACTGGGCCCTATGGCTACACCTTC. Translated, it gives CASRWTTGPYGYTF.